This entry features one TCR beta chain sequence. Its antigen is undetermined. This PCR relied on a set of 60 Vbeta primers and 13 Jbeta primers. Measured with immunoSEQ multiplex PCR; TCRdb has only the in-frame clones, and not every one. The sample lists 90,000 to 95,000 clones; 78% were seen once. The data stem from a study of cytomegalovirus exposure and HLA in healthy donors. Study-level points and caveats: Most of the TCR beta V segments (in an earlier analysis) were productive either about 87% or about 30% of the time.

Germline CDR1 and CDR2: SEHNR and FQNEAQ (reference sequence). The CDR3 covers 16 residues. Trimming removed 5 bases from V and 8 bases from J; junction bases left unmatched: 11. This TCR came from a male donor in good health and CMV-seropositive. This chain uses TRBV7-9 with TRBJ2-1; 11 nucleotides line up with TRBD2. Sequenced: PBMCs. CDR3 bases: TGTGCCAGCAGCCCTGGACTAGCGGGCGCCAAGCATGAGCAGTTCTTC. Protein: CASSPGLAGAKHEQFF.